Listed below are T cell receptor beta chains from one sample, sequenced in a study of shared clonotypes between healthy human individuals. Sequencing used immunoSEQ multiplex PCR; TCRdb keeps in-frame clones, though not all of them. The table records about 460,000 clones, more than 70% of them present only once. Material: PBMCs. These receptors were obtained from a woman aged 40 to 49 in good health. Some clones in this sample may be carry-over from other donors' samples. Both conserved end residues are part of each CDR3. D genes are given only for firm matches. Expanded clones are given a class, and other clones once, few, many or no size at all.

J	V	size	D	DNA	CDR3
TRBJ1-5	TRBV7-2	.	TRBD1	TGTGCCAGCAGCTGGGGGACAGGTGGTAGCAATCAGCCCCAGCATTTT	CASSWGTGGSNQPQHF
TRBJ1-5	TRBV2	.	.	TGTGCCAGCAGTGAAAGAGCAGGGCGCAATCAGCCCCAGCATTTT	CASSERAGRNQPQHF
TRBJ2-5	TRBV28	.	TRBD2	TGTGCCAGCTTACTAGCGGGGAGCGGGACCCAGTACTTC	CASLLAGSGTQYF
TRBJ1-3	TRBV7-2	.	.	TGTGCCAGCAGCTCGGACGTCGGCTCTGGAAACACCATATATTTT	CASSSDVGSGNTIYF
TRBJ1-3	TRBV9	.	.	TGTGCCAGCAGCCTAAGAGGGGATTCTGGAAACACCATATATTTT	CASSLRGDSGNTIYF
TRBJ2-7	TRBV7-2	.	.	TGTGCCAGCAGCTTGGCCCCCACCTACGAGCAGTACTTC	CASSLAPTYEQYF
TRBJ2-3	TRBV6-6	.	TRBD1	TGTGCCAGCACCGAGAGTAGGACAGGAGGAGATACGCAGTATTTT	CASTESRTGGDTQYF
TRBJ2-1	TRBV30	.	TRBD2	TGTGCCTGGAGTAACCGAGGGACTAGCTACAATGAGCAGTTCTTC	CAWSNRGTSYNEQFF
TRBJ2-7	TRBV4-2	many	.	TGTGCCAGCAGCCCTGGACTGGAAACGTCCGAGCAGTACTTC	CASSPGLETSEQYF
TRBJ2-7	TRBV15	.	.	TGTGCCACCAGCAGAGATCTTTTGCGGAAAAGCTCCTACGAGCAGTACTTC	CATSRDLLRKSSYEQYF
TRBJ2-5	TRBV29-1	.	.	TGCAGCGTCGGATGGCAGCAAGAGACCCAGTACTTC	CSVGWQQETQYF
TRBJ2-7	TRBV5-4	.	TRBD2	TGTGCCAGCAGTCGGGGGTCACTAGCGGGAGTCTACGAGCAGTACTTC	CASSRGSLAGVYEQYF
TRBJ2-3	TRBV7-3	.	.	TGTGCCAGCAGCTTAGTCCCTAGCACAGATACGCAGTATTTT	CASSLVPSTDTQYF
TRBJ2-1	TRBV9	.	TRBD2	TGTGCCAGCAGCGTAGGGGCTAGCGGGTACAATGAGCAGTTCTTC	CASSVGASGYNEQFF
TRBJ1-3	TRBV5-1	.	.	TGCGCCAGCAGCTTGGATCTAGTATTCTCTGGAAACACCATATATTTT	CASSLDLVFSGNTIYF
TRBJ2-7	TRBV6-1	.	TRBD2	TGTGCCAGCAGTACTGGACTAGCGGGAGTCGCCGAGCAGTACTTC	CASSTGLAGVAEQYF
TRBJ2-2	TRBV5-1	.	.	TGCGCCAGCAGCTTGGAACCTACCGGGGAGCTGTTTTTT	CASSLEPTGELFF
TRBJ1-2	TRBV28	.	TRBD1	TGTGCCAGCAGTCCGCCGACAGGGAACTATGGCTACACCTTC	CASSPPTGNYGYTF
TRBJ2-7	TRBV10-2	.	TRBD1	TGCGCCAGCTCGACAGGGAACTCCTGGAACGAGCAGTACTTC	CASSTGNSWNEQYF
TRBJ1-2	TRBV5-1	.	.	TGCGCCAGCAGTCTGAAGGGCGGGGACTATGGCTACACCTTC	CASSLKGGDYGYTF
TRBJ2-5	TRBV6-6	few	TRBD1	TGTGCCAGCAGTAAGACAGGGCCCCAAGAGACCCAGTACTTC	CASSKTGPQETQYF
TRBJ1-1	TRBV29-1	.	.	TGCAGCGCCTCCCCTGGATGGGGGATGAACACTGAAGCTTTCTTT	CSASPGWGMNTEAFF
TRBJ2-3	TRBV28	few	.	TGTGCCAGCAGTTTATCCCGGGTAGCAGATACGCAGTATTTT	CASSLSRVADTQYF
TRBJ2-2	TRBV7-9	.	TRBD1	TGTGCCAGCAGCGCGGACAGGGGAGGGGAGCTGTTTTTT	CASSADRGGELFF
TRBJ2-1	TRBV4-2	once	.	TGTGCCAGCAGCCAAGATGCTAACCTCTACAATGAGCAGTTCTTC	CASSQDANLYNEQFF
TRBJ2-7	TRBV9	once	.	TGTGCCAGCAGCGCGCCGGGACGCACCTACGAGCAGTACTTC	CASSAPGRTYEQYF
TRBJ2-7	TRBV30	.	.	TGTGCCTGGAGTGTAGGGACCGACGAGGCCTACGAGCAGTACTTC	CAWSVGTDEAYEQYF
TRBJ1-3	TRBV6-1	few	TRBD1	TGTGCCAGCAGTGATCACAGGGGGTTTGGAAACACCATATATTTT	CASSDHRGFGNTIYF
TRBJ1-1	TRBV10-2	.	.	TGCGCCAGCAGTGACTCACAGGGCACTGAAGCTTTCTTT	CASSDSQGTEAFF
TRBJ1-1	TRBV11-2	.	.	TGTGCCAGCAGCTTAACAGGATCGAACACTGAAGCTTTCTTT	CASSLTGSNTEAFF
TRBJ2-2	TRBV10-3	.	TRBD2	TGTGCCACCTCGACCGGGGGGACCGGGGAGCTGTTTTTT	CATSTGGTGELFF
TRBJ2-5	TRBV6-6	.	.	TGTGCCAGCAGAGCGGCCCACCTCGGAGAGACCCAGTACTTC	CASRAAHLGETQYF
TRBJ2-1	TRBV29-1	.	.	TGCAGCGTTGATAGGTCCTCAATGGTCTATGAGCAGTTCTTC	CSVDRSSMVYEQFF
TRBJ2-1	TRBV28	.	.	TGTGCCAGCAGTTCACTACTAGTGCCCAATGAGCAGTTCTTC	CASSSLLVPNEQFF
TRBJ1-2	TRBV18	few	.	TGTGCCAGCTCACCGGACTCAGGCTATGGCTACACCTTC	CASSPDSGYGYTF
TRBJ2-7	TRBV25-1	.	.	TGTGCCAGCAGTGATCCCATATATGGGACAATCCCATCCGAGCAGTACTTC	CASSDPIYGTIPSEQYF
TRBJ1-1	TRBV5-1	.	.	TGCGCCAGCACCCGCGAGGGGGAAGAAGCTTTCTTT	CASTREGEEAFF
TRBJ2-3	TRBV7-2	once	TRBD2	TGTGCCAGCGCTACGGGCGGGGGGGAGACAGATACGCAGTATTTT	CASATGGGETDTQYF
TRBJ2-2	TRBV7-9	.	.	TGTGCCAGCAGCTTAGCCAGGCGACTGTTTTTT	CASSLARRLFF
TRBJ1-3	TRBV5-6	.	.	TGTGCCAGCAGCTTGTCCTCGGGGCCTGGAAACACCATATATTTT	CASSLSSGPGNTIYF
TRBJ1-1	TRBV5-1	.	TRBD1	TGCGCCAGCCGCCATACAGGGGTGAGCGTGAATACTGAAGCTTTCTTT	CASRHTGVSVNTEAFF
TRBJ1-1	TRBV7-9	.	.	TGTGCCAGCAGCTTGTCGACAAGCCGGTGGAACACTGAAGCTTTCTTT	CASSLSTSRWNTEAFF
TRBJ1-2	TRBV28	.	TRBD1	TGTGCCAGCAGTTTATCGGCAGGGGGCCATGGCTACACCTTC	CASSLSAGGHGYTF
TRBJ2-5	TRBV28	.	.	TGTGCCAGCAGTTCTGAGGGGATTTTTGAGACCCAGTACTTC	CASSSEGIFETQYF